This T cell receptor beta chain was captured by sequencing in a study of cytomegalovirus exposure and HLA in healthy donors. Researchers ran the PCR with 60 Vbeta and 13 Jbeta primers. Repertoires were generated with immunoSEQ multiplex PCR, while TCRdb's copy carries only in-frame clones and drops some. The sample records 90,000 to 120,000 clones, more than 70% being singletons. Trimming stripped 5 bases from V and 1 base from J, with 5 bases between. The germline V gene encodes CDR1 DFQATT and CDR2 SNEGSKA (reference sequence). The CDR3 consists of 11 residues. The receptor was derived from a man younger than 35 in good health and CMV-seronegative. Material for sequencing was PBMCs. J is TRBJ1-1 and V is TRBV20-1; no clear D. CDR3 bases: TGCAGTGCTCTAGCGAACACTGAAGCTTTCTTT. Translation gives CSALANTEAFF.